The rows below give T cell receptor beta chains drawn from one sample of a study of T cell responses to AZD1222 COVID-19 vaccine. TCRdb's table, derived via immunoSEQ multiplex PCR, lists solely in-frame clones and lacks some. The data show around 83,000 clones, about nine tenths seen once. The source was peripheral blood, collected 28 days after the second AZD1222 dose. These receptors were obtained from an adult who received the AZD1222 COVID-19 vaccine. CDR3s include the opening cysteine and the closing phenylalanine or tryptophan. The order of the fields is J gene, V gene, D gene, clone size, CDR3 protein, CDR3 DNA. D genes are given only for firm matches. Clone size appears in some rows only: once, few, many, or a class for an expanded clone.

TRBJ1-2,TRBV25-1,.,.,CASSDRDRPYYGYTF,TGTGCCAGCAGTGACCGAGACAGGCCGTACTATGGCTACACCTTC
TRBJ2-7,TRBV27,.,.,CASSPSGGNEQYF,TGTGCCAGCAGTCCCTCGGGCGGGAACGAGCAGTACTTC
TRBJ1-1,TRBV11-2,TRBD1,.,CASSLTGMEAFF,TGTGCCAGCAGCCTGACAGGGATGGAAGCTTTCTTT
TRBJ2-3,TRBV11-2,TRBD2,.,CASSLGSSGASTDTQYF,TGTGCCAGCAGCTTAGGGTCTAGCGGGGCAAGCACAGATACGCAGTATTTT
TRBJ2-3,TRBV5-8,TRBD2,.,CASSFTSGGPQYF,TGTGCCAGCAGCTTTACCAGCGGGGGCCCACAGTATTTT
TRBJ1-5,TRBV6-1,.,.,CASSEAGRNQPQHF,TGTGCCAGCAGTGAAGCGGGCCGCAATCAGCCCCAGCATTTT
TRBJ1-5,TRBV2,.,.,CASSEGARGNQPQHF,TGTGCCAGCAGTGAGGGGGCGCGAGGCAATCAGCCCCAGCATTTT
TRBJ1-1,TRBV5-1,.,.,CASSLGPGETEAFF,TGCGCCAGCAGCTTGGGTCCGGGTGAGACTGAAGCTTTCTTT
TRBJ2-3,TRBV5-1,.,.,CASSLPGTDTQYF,TGCGCCAGCAGCTTACCCGGCACAGATACGCAGTATTTT
TRBJ2-3,TRBV6-6,.,.,CASSPHTDTQYF,TGTGCCAGCAGTCCTCACACAGATACGCAGTATTTT
TRBJ1-5,TRBV30,.,few,CAWSVGADNQPQHF,TGTGCCTGGAGTGTAGGCGCTGACAATCAGCCCCAGCATTTT
TRBJ2-7,TRBV27,TRBD1,.,CASSFGQGTYEQYF,TGTGCCAGCAGTTTCGGACAGGGAACCTACGAGCAGTACTTC
TRBJ1-3,TRBV14,TRBD1,.,CASSPGTAGNTIYF,TGTGCCAGCAGCCCCGGGACAGCTGGAAACACCATATATTTT
TRBJ2-7,TRBV19,TRBD1,.,CASSIAGQGAYNYEQYF,TGTGCCAGTAGTATAGCCGGACAGGGAGCCTACAACTACGAGCAGTACTTC
TRBJ2-7,TRBV10-3,.,.,CAIGGSYEQYF,TGTGCCATCGGGGGGTCCTACGAGCAGTACTTC
TRBJ2-7,TRBV2,TRBD2,.,CASRVLSSGGDEQYF,TGTGCCAGCAGGGTTCTTTCTAGCGGGGGGGACGAGCAGTACTTC
TRBJ2-7,TRBV28,TRBD1,.,CASRRTGGFSYEQYF,TGTGCCAGCAGACGGACAGGAGGCTTTTCCTACGAGCAGTACTTC
TRBJ1-2,TRBV25-1,TRBD1,.,CASSVTGSVGYTF,TGTGCCAGCAGTGTGACAGGGTCGGTTGGCTACACCTTC
TRBJ2-3,TRBV28,.,.,CASGDRQRSTDTQYF,TGTGCCAGTGGTGACCGACAGCGATCCACAGATACGCAGTATTTT
TRBJ2-7,TRBV6-1,.,.,CASSEEAGASYEQYF,TGTGCCAGCAGTGAAGAGGCGGGGGCCAGCTACGAGCAGTACTTC
TRBJ1-2,TRBV3-1/TRBV3-2,.,.,CASSQVVGSSHGYTF,TGTGCCAGCAGCCAAGTAGTAGGGAGCTCCCATGGCTACACCTTC
TRBJ2-7,TRBV7-8,.,.,CASSLTVPDEQYF,TGTGCCAGCAGCTTAACTGTTCCCGACGAGCAGTACTTC
TRBJ2-1,TRBV28,TRBD1,.,CASTYRGNEQFF,TGTGCCAGCACCTACAGGGGAAATGAGCAGTTCTTC
TRBJ2-7,TRBV3-1/TRBV3-2,TRBD1,.,CASSLQGIVYEQYF,TGTGCCAGCAGCTTACAGGGGATCGTCTACGAGCAGTACTTC
TRBJ1-1,TRBV20-1,.,.,CSASPGDKAFF,TGCAGTGCTAGCCCGGGGGACAAAGCTTTCTTT
TRBJ1-6,TRBV12-3/TRBV12-4,.,.,CASRRDLQSPLHF,TGTGCCAGCAGACGGGATCTACAGTCACCCCTCCACTTT
TRBJ1-5,TRBV28,.,.,CASSPYSGGVGQPQHF,TGTGCCAGCAGTCCTTACTCGGGAGGGGTGGGTCAGCCCCAGCATTTT
TRBJ1-1,TRBV19,.,once,CASSITGSNTEAFF,TGTGCCAGTAGTATCACAGGGAGTAACACTGAAGCTTTCTTT
TRBJ1-3,TRBV18,TRBD1,few,CASSPPNPGTGVGNTIYF,TGTGCCAGCTCACCACCCAATCCCGGGACAGGGGTCGGAAACACCATATATTTT
TRBJ2-2,TRBV7-2,.,.,CASSLLVRNTGELFF,TGTGCCAGCAGCTTATTGGTACGGAACACCGGGGAGCTGTTTTTT
TRBJ2-1,TRBV5-5,TRBD2,.,CASSLVASGGASPYNEQFF,TGTGCCAGCAGCTTGGTCGCTAGCGGGGGGGCCAGCCCCTACAATGAGCAGTTCTTC
TRBJ2-7,TRBV6-2/TRBV6-3,TRBD1,once,CASSYPGSGQGVTYEQYF,TGTGCCAGCAGTTACCCGGGGTCGGGACAGGGGGTCACCTACGAGCAGTACTTC
TRBJ2-7,TRBV4-1,.,.,CASSRQGGTYEQYF,TGCGCCAGCAGTAGGCAGGGGGGAACCTACGAGCAGTACTTC
TRBJ1-2,TRBV27,TRBD1,.,CASSPIQGADGYTF,TGTGCCAGCAGTCCAATACAGGGGGCGGATGGCTACACCTTC
TRBJ2-2,TRBV7-6,.,few,CASSRSQGSAGELFF,TGTGCCAGCAGCCGCTCTCAGGGTAGCGCCGGGGAGCTGTTTTTT
TRBJ1-2,TRBV7-8,.,.,CASNQAGTDYGYTF,TGTGCCAGCAACCAGGCCGGGACCGACTATGGCTACACCTTC
TRBJ1-5,TRBV19,TRBD1,.,CASSISAGQGHQPQHF,TGTGCCAGTAGTATATCGGCGGGACAGGGCCATCAGCCCCAGCATTTT
TRBJ2-5,TRBV28,.,.,CASSGPARETQYF,TGTGCCAGTTCGGGCCCCGCGAGGGAGACCCAGTACTTC
TRBJ1-3,TRBV7-9,.,few,CASSLEPRLLGNTIYF,TGTGCCAGCAGCTTAGAACCTAGGCTCCTCGGAAACACCATATATTTT
TRBJ2-5,TRBV3-1/TRBV3-2,.,few,CASSRRTAAETQYF,TGTGCCAGCAGCCGGCGGACGGCGGCCGAGACCCAGTACTTC
TRBJ1-2,TRBV4-1,.,.,CASSQGTANLLGYTF,TGCGCCAGCAGCCAGGGGACGGCCAATCTTCTAGGCTACACCTTC
TRBJ1-6,TRBV7-9,.,few,CASSLGSNSPLHF,TGTGCCAGCAGCTTAGGTTCTAATTCACCCCTCCACTTT
TRBJ1-2,TRBV5-1,.,few,CASSSSALQGGFYGYTF,TGCGCCAGCAGCTCTTCCGCCTTACAGGGTGGTTTTTATGGCTACACCTTC
TRBJ1-1,TRBV5-1,.,.,CASSLVVNTEAFF,TGCGCCAGCAGCTTGGTCGTGAACACTGAAGCTTTCTTT
TRBJ2-2,TRBV4-3,TRBD1,.,CASSQDSLGQGGTGELFF,TGCGCCAGCAGCCAAGACTCCCTGGGACAGGGGGGAACCGGGGAGCTGTTTTTT
TRBJ2-7,TRBV5-6,.,.,CASSLAPHSERRYEQYF,TGTGCCAGCAGCTTGGCCCCCCACTCGGAGAGGCGGTACGAGCAGTACTTC
TRBJ2-7,TRBV6-1,.,.,CASGQRGFSSYEQYF,TGTGCCAGCGGACAAAGGGGTTTTAGCTCCTACGAGCAGTACTTC
TRBJ2-1,TRBV7-2,.,.,CASTPHGGDNEQFF,TGTGCCAGCACCCCCCACGGGGGCGACAATGAGCAGTTCTTC
TRBJ1-1,TRBV11-2,.,.,CASSLSETKAFF,TGTGCCAGCAGCCTGAGTGAGACCAAAGCTTTCTTT
TRBJ1-1,TRBV19,TRBD1,.,CASSTRGQGLNTEAFF,TGTGCCAGTAGTACTAGAGGACAGGGGTTGAACACTGAAGCTTTCTTT
TRBJ1-1,TRBV6-2/TRBV6-3,.,.,CASSHPGTGEGTEAFF,TGTGCCAGCAGTCATCCAGGAACTGGGGAGGGCACTGAAGCTTTCTTT
TRBJ1-5,TRBV7-2,.,.,CASSTGNQPQHF,TGTGCCAGCAGCACTGGCAATCAGCCCCAGCATTTT
TRBJ1-3,TRBV7-9,.,.,CASSPPGTLGNTIYF,TGTGCCAGCAGCCCACCCGGGACATTAGGAAACACCATATATTTT
TRBJ1-1,TRBV6-1,TRBD1,.,CASSEEDRKNTEAFF,TGTGCCAGCAGTGAAGAGGACAGGAAGAACACTGAAGCTTTCTTT
TRBJ1-2,TRBV19,TRBD1,.,CATLQGANGYTF,TGTGCCACATTACAGGGGGCGAATGGCTACACCTTC
TRBJ1-2,TRBV2,.,once,CASSAQGTSGYTF,TGTGCCAGCAGCGCCCAGGGAACGAGCGGCTACACCTTC
TRBJ1-2,TRBV3-1/TRBV3-2,.,.,CASSQEVGTRSYTF,TGTGCCAGCAGCCAAGAGGTCGGAACCCGGAGCTACACCTTC
TRBJ1-1,TRBV6-5,.,.,CASSYSNRGVTEAFF,TGTGCCAGCAGTTACTCGAATCGAGGGGTTACTGAAGCTTTCTTT